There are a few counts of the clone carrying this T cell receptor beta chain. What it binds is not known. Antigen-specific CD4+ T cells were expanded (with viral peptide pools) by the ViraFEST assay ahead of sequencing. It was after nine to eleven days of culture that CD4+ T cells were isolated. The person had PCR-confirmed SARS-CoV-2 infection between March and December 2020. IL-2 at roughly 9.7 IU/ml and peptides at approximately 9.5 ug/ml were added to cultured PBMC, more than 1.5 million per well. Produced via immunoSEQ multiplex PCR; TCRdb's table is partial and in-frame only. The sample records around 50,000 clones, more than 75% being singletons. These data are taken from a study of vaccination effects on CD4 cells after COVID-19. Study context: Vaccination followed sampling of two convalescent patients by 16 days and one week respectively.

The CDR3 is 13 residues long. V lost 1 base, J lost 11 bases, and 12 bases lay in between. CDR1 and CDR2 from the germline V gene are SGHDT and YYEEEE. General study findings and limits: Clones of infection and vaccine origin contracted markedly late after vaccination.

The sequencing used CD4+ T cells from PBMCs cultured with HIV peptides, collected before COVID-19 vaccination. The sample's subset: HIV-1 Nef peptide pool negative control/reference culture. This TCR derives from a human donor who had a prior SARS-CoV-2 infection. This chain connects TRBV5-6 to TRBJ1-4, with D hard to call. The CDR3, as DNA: TGTGCCAGCAGCTTGCCTACGGGATCGAAACTGTTTTTT. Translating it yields CASSLPTGSKLFF.